The TCR beta chain described here comes from a study of PD-1 blockade in mismatch repair-deficient tumors (dated by TCRdb to the late 2010s). For the wider study: The trial enrolled under 90 consecutive patients with roughly 13 mismatch repair-deficient cancer types between September 2013 and September 2016, all previously treated and progressing. Tumor-associated T cell clones in the peripheral blood of patients responding to PD-1 blockade were tracked using deep sequencing of TCR CDR3 regions.

A word on this clone: Its binding antigen is unknown. The record has no base qualities; no much larger clone is one base away.

Results and caveats for the whole study, not just this receptor: After pembrolizumab, tumor-resident clones, which were often undetectable in blood before treatment, expanded rapidly and then contracted, generally ahead of radiologic responses.

Mismatch repair deficiency was established in every enrolled patient by polymerase chain reaction or immunohistochemistry. TCR sequencing was carried out for three patients who responded to pembrolizumab therapy. In the phase II trial, pembrolizumab PD-1 blockade was tested prospectively in advanced mismatch repair-deficient cancers, no matter which tissue of origin the cancers came from. Peripheral blood T cell samples were gathered serially, both before PD-1 blockade started and at multiple time points afterward. Blood sampling times were expressed in weeks after the first pembrolizumab dose. Libraries were constructed by the immunoSEQ multiplex PCR assay. Here the immuneACCESS table is served through TCRdb, limited to in-frame sequences with V and J called. Missing clones are a known gap in these copies; in checked studies unresolved V genes cover under half, and the rest lacks a known reason. In this sample the table shows approximately 130,000 clones, about 86% of which occur a single time. The top ten constitute about 13% of the sample.

Including the terminal cysteine and phenylalanine, the CDR3 comprises 13 residues. Kept here is only the CDR3 DNA, which spans 39 bases and is read in frame from base 1. Trimmed from V: 10 bases; trimmed from J: 1 base; junction bases lacking a gene match: 3. The germline V gene supplies CDR1 ENHRY and CDR2 SYGVKD. The sequence was collected from an adult with mismatch repair-deficient cancer. The rearrangement joined TRBV10-3 to TRBJ1-1; TRBD1 aligns with 10 central bases. The material was peripheral blood, obtained 44 weeks after starting pembrolizumab. The nucleotide sequence is given as TGTGCCACGGGACAGGGGTCGAACACTGAAGCTTTCTTT. Its protein product is CATGQGSNTEAFF.